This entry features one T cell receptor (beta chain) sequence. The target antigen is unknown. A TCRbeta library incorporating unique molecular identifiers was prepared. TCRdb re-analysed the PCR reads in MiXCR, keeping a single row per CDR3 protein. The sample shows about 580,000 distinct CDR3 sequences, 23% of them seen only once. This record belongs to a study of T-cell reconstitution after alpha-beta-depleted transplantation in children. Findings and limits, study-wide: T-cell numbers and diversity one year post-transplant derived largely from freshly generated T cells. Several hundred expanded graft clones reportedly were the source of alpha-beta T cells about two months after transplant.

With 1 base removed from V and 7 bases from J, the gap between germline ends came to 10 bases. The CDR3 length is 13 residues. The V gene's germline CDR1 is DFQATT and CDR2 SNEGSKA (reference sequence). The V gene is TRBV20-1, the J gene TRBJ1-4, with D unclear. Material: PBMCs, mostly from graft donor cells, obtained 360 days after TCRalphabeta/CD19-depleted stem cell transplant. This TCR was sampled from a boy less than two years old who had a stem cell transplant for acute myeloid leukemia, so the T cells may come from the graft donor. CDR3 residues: CSARGEGREKLFF. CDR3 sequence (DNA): TGCAGTGCTAGAGGGGAGGGCCGTGAAAAACTGTTTTTT.